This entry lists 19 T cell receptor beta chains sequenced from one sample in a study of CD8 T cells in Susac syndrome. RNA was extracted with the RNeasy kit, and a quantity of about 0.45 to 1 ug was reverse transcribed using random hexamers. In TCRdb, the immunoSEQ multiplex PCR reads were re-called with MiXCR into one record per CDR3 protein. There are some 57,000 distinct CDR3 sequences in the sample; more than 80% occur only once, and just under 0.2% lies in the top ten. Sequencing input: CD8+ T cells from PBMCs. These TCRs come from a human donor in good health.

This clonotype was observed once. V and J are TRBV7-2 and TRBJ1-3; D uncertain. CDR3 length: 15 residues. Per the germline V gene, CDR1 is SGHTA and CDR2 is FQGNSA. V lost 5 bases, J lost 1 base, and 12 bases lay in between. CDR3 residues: CASSLDRLSGNTIYF. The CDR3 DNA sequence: TGTGCCAGCAGCCTAGACCGCTTATCTGGAAACACCATATATTTT.

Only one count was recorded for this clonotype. The CDR3 loop reads CASSPESLDYNEQFF. The CDR3 DNA reads TGTGCCAGCAGCCCCGAAAGTCTGGACTACAATGAGCAGTTCTTC. The chain recombines TRBV3-1 with TRBJ2-1; no firm D call. V lost 4 bases to trimming and J lost 3 bases, with 13 bases between them. Germline V lookup: CDR1 LGHDT, CDR2 YNNKEL (reference sequence). The CDR3 runs to 15 residues.

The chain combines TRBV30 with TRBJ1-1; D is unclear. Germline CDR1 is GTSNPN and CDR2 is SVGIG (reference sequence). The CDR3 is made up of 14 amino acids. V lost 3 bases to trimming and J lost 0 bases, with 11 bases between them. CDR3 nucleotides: TGTGCCTGGAGCGGAGGGCCGTTGAACACTGAAGCTTTCTTT. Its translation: CAWSGGPLNTEAFF.

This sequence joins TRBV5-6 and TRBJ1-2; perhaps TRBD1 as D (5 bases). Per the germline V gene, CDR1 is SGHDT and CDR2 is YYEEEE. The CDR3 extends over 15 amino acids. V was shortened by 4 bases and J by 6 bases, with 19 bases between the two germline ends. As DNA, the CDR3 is TGTGCCAGCAGCGAACCGGACAACTACTTTCATGGCTACACCTTC. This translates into CASSEPDNYFHGYTF.

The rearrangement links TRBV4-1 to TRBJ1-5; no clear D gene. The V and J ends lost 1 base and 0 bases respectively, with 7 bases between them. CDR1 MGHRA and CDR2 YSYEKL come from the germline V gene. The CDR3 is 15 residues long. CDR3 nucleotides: TGCGCCAGCAGCCAAGTATTATATAGCAATCAGCCCCAGCATTTT. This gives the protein CASSQVLYSNQPQHF.

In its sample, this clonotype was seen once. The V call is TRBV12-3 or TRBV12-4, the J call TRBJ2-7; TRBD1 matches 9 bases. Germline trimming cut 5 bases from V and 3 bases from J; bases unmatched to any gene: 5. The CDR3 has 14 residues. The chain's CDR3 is CASSPDRGSYEQYF. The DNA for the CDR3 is TGTGCCAGCAGTCCGGACAGGGGAAGCTACGAGCAGTACTTC.

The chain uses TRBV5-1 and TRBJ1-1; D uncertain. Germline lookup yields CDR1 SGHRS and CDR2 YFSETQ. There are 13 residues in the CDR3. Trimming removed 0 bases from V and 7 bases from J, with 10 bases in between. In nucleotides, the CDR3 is TGCGCCAGCAGCTTGGTGGCAGGCCTTGAAGCTTTCTTT. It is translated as CASSLVAGLEAFF. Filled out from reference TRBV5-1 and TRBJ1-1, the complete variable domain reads KAGVTQTPRYLIKTRGQQVTLSCSPISGHRSVSWYQQTPGQGLQFLFEYFSETQRNKGNFPGRFSGRQFSNSRSEMNVSTLELGDSALYLCASSLVAGLEAFFGQGTRLTVV.

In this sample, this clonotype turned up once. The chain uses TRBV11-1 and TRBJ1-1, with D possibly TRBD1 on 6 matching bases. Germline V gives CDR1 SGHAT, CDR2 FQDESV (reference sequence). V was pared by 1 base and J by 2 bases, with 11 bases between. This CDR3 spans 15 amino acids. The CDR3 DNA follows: TGTGCCAGCAGCTTAGACAGGGATACTAACACTGAAGCTTTCTTT. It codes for CASSLDRDTNTEAFF.

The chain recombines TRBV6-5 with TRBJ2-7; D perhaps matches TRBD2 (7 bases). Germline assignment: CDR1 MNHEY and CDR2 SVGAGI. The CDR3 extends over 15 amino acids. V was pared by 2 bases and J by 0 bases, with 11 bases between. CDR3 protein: CASSYGGGPSYEQYF. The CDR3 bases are TGTGCCAGCAGTTACGGGGGGGGGCCCTCCTACGAGCAGTACTTC.

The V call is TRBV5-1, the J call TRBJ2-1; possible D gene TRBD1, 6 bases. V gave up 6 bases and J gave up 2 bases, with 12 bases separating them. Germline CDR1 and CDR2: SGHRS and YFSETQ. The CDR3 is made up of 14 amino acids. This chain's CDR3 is CASIRTDTYNEQFF. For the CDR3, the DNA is TGCGCCAGCATACGGACAGATACCTACAATGAGCAGTTCTTC.

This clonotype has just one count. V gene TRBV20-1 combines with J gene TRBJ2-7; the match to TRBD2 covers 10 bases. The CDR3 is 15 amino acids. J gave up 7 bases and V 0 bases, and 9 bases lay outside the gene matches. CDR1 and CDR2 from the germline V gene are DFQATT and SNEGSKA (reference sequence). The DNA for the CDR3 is TGCAGTGCTAGAGATCGGGTTAGCGGGGGGTATGAGCAGTACTTC. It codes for CSARDRVSGGYEQYF.

The CDR3 loop reads CASSLGGGGPQGDTQYF. The DNA for the CDR3 is TGCGCCAGCAGCCTCGGAGGCGGGGGCCCCCAAGGAGATACGCAGTATTTT. This sequence joins TRBV4-1 and TRBJ2-3, with D perhaps matching TRBD2 (7 bases). The CDR3 spans 17 residues. V dropped 4 bases and J dropped 5 bases, with 22 bases sitting between them. Germline CDR1 and CDR2: MGHRA and YSYEKL.

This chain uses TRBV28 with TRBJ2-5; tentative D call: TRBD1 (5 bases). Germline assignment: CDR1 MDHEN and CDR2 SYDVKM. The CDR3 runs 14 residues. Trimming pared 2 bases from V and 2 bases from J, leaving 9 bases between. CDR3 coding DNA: TGTGCCAGCAGTTTAGGGGCAGGGCAAGAGACCCAGTACTTC. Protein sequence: CASSLGAGQETQYF.

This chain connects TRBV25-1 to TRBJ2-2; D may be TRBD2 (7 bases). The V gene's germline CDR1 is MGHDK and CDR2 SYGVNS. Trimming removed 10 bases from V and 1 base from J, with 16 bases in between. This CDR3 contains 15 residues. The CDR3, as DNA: TGTGCCATCGAAGGGGGGGCAGGGAACACCGGGGAGCTGTTTTTT. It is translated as CAIEGGAGNTGELFF.

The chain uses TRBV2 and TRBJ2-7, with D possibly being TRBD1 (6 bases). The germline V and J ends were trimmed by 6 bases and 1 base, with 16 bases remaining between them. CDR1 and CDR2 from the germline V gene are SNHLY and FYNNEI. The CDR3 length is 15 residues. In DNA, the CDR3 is TGTGCCAGCAGGGCCCGGTCAGGGGCGTCCTACGAGCAGTACTTC. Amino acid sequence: CASRARSGASYEQYF.

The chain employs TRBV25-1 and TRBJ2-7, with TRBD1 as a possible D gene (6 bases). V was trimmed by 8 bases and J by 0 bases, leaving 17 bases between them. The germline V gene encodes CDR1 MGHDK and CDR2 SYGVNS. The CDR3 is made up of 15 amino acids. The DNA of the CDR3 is TGTGCCAGCGGCCGGGACACTCACTTCTCCTACGAGCAGTACTTC. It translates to CASGRDTHFSYEQYF.

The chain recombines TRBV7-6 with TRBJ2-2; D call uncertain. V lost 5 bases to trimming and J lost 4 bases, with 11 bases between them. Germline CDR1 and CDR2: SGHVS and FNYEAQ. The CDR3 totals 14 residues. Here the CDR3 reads CASSTAPVTGELFF. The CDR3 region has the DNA TGTGCCAGCAGCACCGCCCCGGTCACCGGGGAGCTGTTTTTT.

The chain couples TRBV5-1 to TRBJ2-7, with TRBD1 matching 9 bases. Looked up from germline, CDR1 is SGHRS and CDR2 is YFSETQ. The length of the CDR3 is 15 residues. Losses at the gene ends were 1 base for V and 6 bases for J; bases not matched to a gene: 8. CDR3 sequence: CASSLLTGGPGEQYF. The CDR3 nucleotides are TGCGCCAGCAGCTTGTTGACAGGGGGTCCCGGCGAGCAGTACTTC.

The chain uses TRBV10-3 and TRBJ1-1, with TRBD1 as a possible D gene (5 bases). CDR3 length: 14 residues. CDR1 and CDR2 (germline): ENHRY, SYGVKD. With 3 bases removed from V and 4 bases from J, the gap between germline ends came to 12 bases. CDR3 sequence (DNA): TGTGCCATCAGTGACTTGGACACCTCCACTGAAGCTTTCTTT. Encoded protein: CAISDLDTSTEAFF.